The 19 T cell receptor beta chains given below trace back to one sample, sequenced in a study of preoperative IRX-2 immunotherapy in early breast cancer. As for treatment: preoperative locoregional IRX-2 cytokine immunotherapy. The repertoire was sequenced with immunoSEQ multiplex PCR; TCRdb's copy has only in-frame clones and lacks some. The sample has over 9,500 clones, around 85% seen once. Sequences were derived from lymph node tissue, sampled before IRX-2 immunotherapy. Source of these receptors: a human donor with breast cancer.

This clone was counted a single time. The chain uses TRBV15 and TRBJ1-4; no reliable D call. This CDR3 is 14 amino acids long. CDR1 is LNHNV, CDR2 YYDKDF, per germline (reference sequence). V gave up 3 bases and J gave up 5 bases, with 10 bases separating them. CDR3 region: CATSRGMQNEKLFF. The CDR3, as DNA: TGTGCCACCAGCAGGGGGATGCAGAATGAAAAACTGTTTTTT.

This chain joins TRBV12-5 and TRBJ1-3; weak D call: TRBD1 (6 bases). CDR3 length equals 14 residues. CDR1 is LGHNT, CDR2 FRNRAP, per germline. The DNA of the CDR3 is TGTGCCAGCGGGCTGGAGGGGACAGGAAACACCATATATTTT. Its protein is CASGLEGTGNTIYF.

This rearrangement joins TRBV6-8 to TRBJ1-1; no clear D gene. The CDR3 contains 12 residues. V dropped 2 bases and J dropped 6 bases, with 7 bases sitting between them. The germline V gene encodes CDR1 MNHGY and CDR2 SAAAGT. The CDR3 region is CASSYGGSEAFF. In nucleotides, the CDR3 is TGTGCCAGCAGTTACGGCGGCTCTGAAGCTTTCTTT.

The genes are TRBV29-1 and TRBJ2-1, with 10 bases lining up with TRBD2. The germline CDR1 and CDR2 sequences are SQVTM and ANQGSEA. V trimming: 1 base; J trimming: 7 bases; junction bases outside the gene matches: 7. This CDR3 contains 15 residues. CDR3 in amino acids: CSVEGGTSGKNEQFF. The CDR3 DNA sequence: TGCAGCGTTGAAGGCGGAACTAGCGGGAAGAATGAGCAGTTCTTC.

The V call is TRBV6-8, the J call TRBJ2-2; TRBD1 might be the D (5 bases). The CDR3 loop spans 14 amino acids. The germline gives CDR1 MNHGY, CDR2 SAAAGT. Trimming shortened V by 5 bases and J by 5 bases, and 12 bases separated the two germline ends. CDR3 residues: CASSRYRQTGELFF. CDR3 sequence (DNA): TGTGCCAGCAGTCGATATAGACAGACCGGGGAGCTGTTTTTT.

The chain has TRBV18 and TRBJ2-1; D unresolved. This CDR3 contains 13 residues. Looked up from germline, CDR1 is KGHSH and CDR2 is LQKENI. Trimming shortened V by 2 bases and J by 6 bases, and 8 bases separated the two germline ends. The DNA for the CDR3 is TGTGCCAGCTCACCAGGGCACCTCAATGAGCAGTTCTTC. Translated, it gives CASSPGHLNEQFF.

The chain uses TRBV25-1 and TRBJ1-1; 7 nucleotides agree with TRBD1. The CDR3 is 14 amino acids. Per germline, CDR1 MGHDK and CDR2 SYGVNS. Losses at the gene ends were 4 bases for V and 5 bases for J; bases not matched to a gene: 7. CDR3 nucleotides: TGTGCCAGCAGTGTTTACCGGGACAGTACTGAAGCTTTCTTT. Translated, it gives CASSVYRDSTEAFF. Using reference TRBV25-1 and TRBJ1-1 for the parts outside the CDR3, the full variable domain is EADIYQTPRYLVIGTGKKITLECSQTMGHDKMYWYQQDPGMELHLIHYSYGVNSTEKGDLSSESTVSRIRTEHFPLTLESARPSHTSQYLCASSVYRDSTEAFFGQGTRLTVV.

This chain uses TRBV19 with TRBJ2-4; the D is unclear. Germline V CDR1 and CDR2: LNHDA, SQIVND (reference sequence). Trimming pared 4 bases from V and 11 bases from J, leaving 15 bases between. This CDR3 is 13 amino acids long. The CDR3: CASSTYILAVQYF. CDR3 DNA: TGTGCCAGTAGTACATATATACTTGCGGTTCAGTACTTC.

CDR3 sequence: CASSLGISTDTQYF. CDR3 nucleotides: TGTGCCAGCAGCTTAGGGATCAGCACAGATACGCAGTATTTT. The chain employs TRBV7-4 and TRBJ2-3; D gene unclear. CDR3 length equals 14 residues. Between the trimmed V and J ends, which lost 1 base and 0 bases, there was a span of 5 bases. Germline lookup yields CDR1 SGHVT and CDR2 SQSDAQ.

The chain employs TRBV6-8 and TRBJ1-2; D possibly corresponds to TRBD1 (6 bases). The CDR3 is 15 residues long. Germline CDR1 reads MNHGY; CDR2 reads SAAAGT. The V end was cut by 4 bases, the J end by 8 bases, with 20 bases between. The CDR3 sequence is CASSSRGAHLSGYTF. Written as DNA, the CDR3 is TGTGCCAGCAGTTCTCGGGGGGCGCATCTAAGCGGCTACACCTTC.

This chain links TRBV7-7 with TRBJ2-1; 7 bases map to TRBD1. The CDR3 consists of 15 residues. J gave up 3 bases and V 6 bases, and 8 bases lay outside the gene matches. Germline CDR1 and CDR2: SSHAT and FNYEAQ (reference sequence). The CDR3 loop is CASSRDSSFYNEQFF. Here the CDR3 DNA reads TGTGCCAGCAGTCGGGACAGTTCTTTCTACAATGAGCAGTTCTTC. Based on the CDR3 plus reference TRBV7-7 and TRBJ2-1, the full variable domain is GAGVSQSPRYKVTKRGQDVTLRCDPISSHATLYWYQQALGQGPEFLTYFNYEAQPDKSGLPSDRFSAERPEGSISTLTIQRTEQRDSAMYRCASSRDSSFYNEQFFGPGTRLTVL.

J is TRBJ2-7 and V is TRBV19; TRBD1 aligns across 9 bases. This CDR3 contains 16 residues. With V trimmed by 5 bases and J by 5 bases, 13 bases remained unmatched. CDR1 and CDR2 (germline): LNHDA, SQIVND (reference sequence). CDR3 in DNA: TGTGCCAGTAGTTTATCCGGGACAGGGCTTTTCGACGAGCAGTACTTC. It specifies CASSLSGTGLFDEQYF. The variable domain in full, completed from reference TRBV19 and TRBJ2-7, reads DGGITQSPKYLFRKEGQNVTLSCEQNLNHDAMYWYRQDPGQGLRLIYYSQIVNDFQKGDIAEGYSVSREKKESFPLTVTSAQKNPTAFYLCASSLSGTGLFDEQYFGPGTRLTVT.

The V and J genes are TRBV28 and TRBJ1-1; unclear D gene. Germline-derived CDR1 and CDR2 are MDHEN and SYDVKM. The CDR3 covers 13 residues. Trimming shortened V by 7 bases and J by 3 bases, and 12 bases separated the two germline ends. Here the CDR3 reads CASTNPQHTEAFF. The CDR3 DNA follows: TGTGCCAGCACCAACCCGCAACACACTGAAGCTTTCTTT.

The chain uses TRBV11-1 and TRBJ2-5, with 9 bases identical to TRBD2. Germline values: CDR1 SGHAT, CDR2 FQDESV (reference sequence). After removal of 3 bases from V and 5 bases from J, the junction contained 7 bases not matched to a gene. The length of the CDR3 is 15 residues. The CDR3 DNA follows: TGTGCCAGCAGCTTGATCCTAGCGGGGATCGAGACCCAGTACTTC. Amino acids: CASSLILAGIETQYF.

V usage is TRBV6-8 and J usage is TRBJ1-2, with D perhaps TRBD1 (5 bases). The length of the CDR3 is 13 residues. Trimming took off 0 bases at V and 7 bases at J, with 9 bases between the two ends. CDR1 is MNHGY, CDR2 SAAAGT, per germline. CDR3 protein: CASSYSSGGGYTF. The CDR3, as DNA: TGTGCCAGCAGTTACTCGTCGGGGGGTGGCTACACCTTC.

This chain joins TRBV12-5 and TRBJ2-2, with D possibly matching TRBD2 (6 bases). Trimming removed 4 bases at V and 4 bases at J, with 16 bases between. CDR3 length: 16 residues. Germline values: CDR1 LGHNT, CDR2 FRNRAP. CDR3 protein: CASGSLSGDRTGELFF. CDR3 in DNA: TGTGCTAGTGGTTCTCTCTCGGGAGACCGCACCGGGGAGCTGTTTTTT.

The gene calls are TRBV7-1 and TRBJ1-2; D is unresolved. TRBV7-1 counts as an open reading frame of uncertain function. The ends were cut back, 4 bases at V and 0 bases at J, with 12 bases in the middle. The length of the CDR3 is 15 residues. CDR3 sequence: CASSLRWDSNYGYTF. The CDR3 bases are TGTGCCAGCAGCTTAAGGTGGGATTCTAACTATGGCTACACCTTC.

This clone was counted once. V usage is TRBV6-8 and J usage is TRBJ2-3; D is perhaps TRBD2 (5 bases). Germline-derived CDR1 and CDR2 are MNHGY and SAAAGT. Trimming stripped 6 bases from V and 3 bases from J, with 13 bases between. The CDR3 runs to 14 residues. In nucleotides, the CDR3 is TGTGCCAGCAGGCCGGGAACCGGGACAGATACGCAGTATTTT. Translating gives CASRPGTGTDTQYF.

The V and J genes are TRBV7-5 and TRBJ2-1; the DNA was not compared with TRBD2, the D call given in the table. TRBV7-5 is reported as a pseudogene. The CDR3 runs 15 residues. The CDR3 sequence is CASSLASGDYNEQFF. The CDR3 DNA sequence: TGTGCCAGCAGCTTAGCTAGCGGGGACTACAATGAGCAGTTCTTC.